The 31 T cell receptor beta chains given below trace back to one sample, sequenced in a study of T cell repertoires in cytomegalovirus infection. TCRdb processed the reads anew with MiXCR; each CDR3 protein has one entry. The profile shows under 850,000 distinct CDR3 sequences, roughly 33% of them singletons. Their antigen targets remain unknown. This specimen was cultured PBMCs, taken from culture after CMV antigen stimulation. These receptors all come from a human donor in good health (CMV status not recorded). Some clones in this sample may be carry-over from other donors' samples.

The chain carries TRBV7-8 and TRBJ2-1; 9 nucleotides match TRBD2. With V trimmed by 2 bases and J by 9 bases, 5 bases remained unmatched. The CDR3 totals 14 residues. Germline V gives CDR1 SGHVS, CDR2 FQNEAQ. The CDR3 region has the DNA TGTGCCAGCAGCTTACCGAGCGGGAGGATTGAGCAGTTCTTC. Translation gives CASSLPSGRIEQFF.

This clonotype was counted between two and nine times. The chain employs TRBV19 and TRBJ2-2; D gene uncertain. V was trimmed by 0 bases and J by 3 bases, leaving 2 bases between them. CDR1 is LNHDA, CDR2 SQIVND, per germline (reference sequence). This CDR3 contains 13 residues. This CDR3 is CASSIDYTGELFF. CDR3 nucleotide sequence: TGTGCCAGTAGTATAGACTACACCGGGGAGCTGTTTTTT.

The genes are TRBV5-4 and TRBJ2-3; possibly TRBD1 for D (5 bases). The CDR3 is 13 residues long. From germline, CDR1 is SGHNT and CDR2 YYREEE (reference sequence). Trimming removed 4 bases from V and 5 bases from J, with 11 bases in between. CDR3 residues: CASSALREDTQYF. The DNA of the CDR3 is TGTGCCAGCAGCGCGCTCAGGGAAGATACGCAGTATTTT.

This sequence joins TRBV2 and TRBJ2-4, with D possibly matching TRBD2 (6 bases). V was pared by 7 bases and J by 7 bases, with 17 bases between. CDR3 length equals 14 residues. Germline CDR1 and CDR2: SNHLY and FYNNEI. CDR3 sequence (DNA): TGTGCCAGCAATAAAAGGGACTTACAGAACATTCAGTACTTC. As protein: CASNKRDLQNIQYF. Drawing the rest from reference TRBV2 and TRBJ2-4, the complete variable domain is EPEVTQTPSHQVTQMGQEVILRCVPISNHLYFYWYRQILGQKVEFLVSFYNNEISEKSEIFDDQFSVERPDGSNFTLKIRSTKLEDSAMYFCASNKRDLQNIQYFGAGTRLSVL.

This clonotype was recorded a few times. The J gene is TRBJ1-4, the V gene TRBV7-6; 7 bases are shared with TRBD1. The V and J ends lost 5 bases and 5 bases, in that order; junction bases with no gene match: 14. This CDR3 is built from 17 residues. In germline, CDR1 is SGHVS, CDR2 FNYEAQ. The CDR3 DNA sequence: TGTGCCAGCAGCAAAGGGCAGGGGGGCCCTACCAATGAAAAACTGTTTTTT. Protein: CASSKGQGGPTNEKLFF. Full variable domain (outside the CDR3, taken from reference TRBV7-6 and TRBJ1-4): GAGVSQSPRYKVTKRGQDVALRCDPISGHVSLYWYRQALGQGPEFLTYFNYEAQQDKSGLPNDRFSAERPEGSISTLTIQRTEQRDSAMYRCASSKGQGGPTNEKLFFGSGTQLSVL.

The chain joins TRBV19 to TRBJ2-1; 7 nucleotides agree with TRBD2. This CDR3 comprises 15 residues. Germline V gene sequence: CDR1 LNHDA, CDR2 SQIVND (reference sequence). Unmatched junction bases numbered 9, after V lost 6 bases and J lost 4 bases. The CDR3 region is CASRTRGDRYNEQFF. As DNA, the CDR3 is TGTGCCAGTAGGACTCGGGGGGATAGATACAATGAGCAGTTCTTC.

This chain joins TRBV18 and TRBJ2-7; D gene uncertain. The CDR3 loop spans 13 amino acids. V dropped 2 bases and J dropped 5 bases, with 10 bases sitting between them. Germline V gives CDR1 KGHSH, CDR2 LQKENI. The CDR3 nucleotides are TGTGCCAGCTCACCAGTAGGGTTCGACGAGCAGTACTTC. Translating it yields CASSPVGFDEQYF.

Only a few counts were recorded for this clonotype. This rearrangement joins TRBV28 to TRBJ1-1; D remains ambiguous. The CDR3 extends over 12 amino acids. The germline CDR1 and CDR2 sequences are MDHEN and SYDVKM. Trimming cost V 7 bases and J 3 bases, with 9 bases left between them. CDR3 loop: CASKIGDTEAFF. As DNA, the CDR3 is TGTGCCAGCAAGATAGGAGACACTGAAGCTTTCTTT. Complete variable domain (other parts from reference TRBV28 and TRBJ1-1): DVKVTQSSRYLVKRTGEKVFLECVQDMDHENMFWYRQDPGLGLRLIYFSYDVKMKEKGDIPEGYSVSREKKERFSLILESASTNQTSMYLCASKIGDTEAFFGQGTRLTVV.

This chain links TRBV20-1 with TRBJ2-5, with D perhaps TRBD1 or TRBD2 (5 bases each). V was pared by 0 bases and J by 4 bases, with 12 bases between. The CDR3 runs 14 residues. CDR1 and CDR2 (germline): DFQATT, SNEGSKA (reference sequence). CDR3 loop: CSAREGELVETQYF. CDR3 nucleotides: TGCAGTGCTAGAGAGGGGGAGCTAGTAGAGACCCAGTACTTC.

The chain carries TRBV2 and TRBJ1-1; D ambiguous. There are 13 residues in the CDR3. The germline gives CDR1 SNHLY, CDR2 FYNNEI. Between the trimmed V and J ends, which lost 1 base and 3 bases, there was a span of 6 bases. CDR3 region: CASSEGGHTEAFF. The CDR3 DNA is TGTGCCAGCAGTGAAGGGGGTCACACTGAAGCTTTCTTT.

Only a few counts were recorded for this clonotype. The genes are TRBV7-9 and TRBJ2-2; the D gene could be TRBD1 or TRBD2 (5 bases each). The CDR3 extends over 16 amino acids. Germline-derived CDR1 and CDR2 are SEHNR and FQNEAQ (reference sequence). V lost 5 bases to trimming and J lost 1 base, with 14 bases between them. CDR3 sequence reads: CASSHRDEMNTGELFF. As DNA, the CDR3 is TGTGCCAGCAGCCACCGGGACGAGATGAACACCGGGGAGCTGTTTTTT.

The genes are TRBV7-2 and TRBJ2-4, with D tentatively TRBD2 (7 bases). The V end lost 1 base, the J end lost 8 bases, and 18 bases lay between the germline ends. The CDR3 runs to 16 residues. CDR1 SGHTA and CDR2 FQGNSA come from the germline V gene. CDR3 loop: CASSLEGGPEGDIQYF. The CDR3 nucleotides are TGTGCCAGCAGCTTAGAGGGAGGGCCGGAGGGGGACATTCAGTACTTC.

The CDR3 nucleotides are TGTGCCAGCAGATTGTCCGACAGGGAAACTGAAGCTTTCTTT. This translates into CASRLSDRETEAFF. J is TRBJ1-1 and V is TRBV2, with 7 nucleotides matching TRBD1. V gave up 6 bases and J gave up 5 bases; unmatched junction bases: 9. Germline CDR1 is SNHLY and CDR2 is FYNNEI. This CDR3 is 14 amino acids long.

The chain couples TRBV5-4 to TRBJ2-1, with D uncertain. The CDR3 has 14 residues. Trimming removed 3 bases from V and 8 bases from J, with 15 bases in between. CDR1 is SGHNT and CDR2 is YYREEE in the germline V gene (reference sequence). The CDR3 DNA is TGTGCCAGCAGCTCCCTACTGTCGGGCGATGAGCAGTTCTTC. The encoded protein is CASSSLLSGDEQFF.

The rearrangement links TRBV7-2 to TRBJ2-7; D might be TRBD1 (7 bases). CDR1 is SGHTA, CDR2 FQGNSA, per germline. The CDR3 sequence is 16 residues long. Between the trimmed V and J ends, which lost 3 bases and 3 bases, there was a span of 18 bases. This CDR3 is CASSLSRGQSFYEQYF. For the CDR3, the DNA is TGTGCCAGCAGCTTGTCGCGGGGACAGAGCTTCTACGAGCAGTACTTC.

The V and J genes are TRBV6-5 and TRBJ1-4, with a tentative D call TRBD1 (5 bases). Germline V gives CDR1 MNHEY, CDR2 SVGAGI. V dropped 6 bases and J dropped 4 bases, with 18 bases sitting between them. The CDR3 runs to 16 residues. CDR3 in amino acids: CASSRAGGTINEKLFF. Written as DNA, the CDR3 is TGTGCCAGCAGCCGAGCGGGGGGGACGATTAATGAAAAACTGTTTTTT.

The V and J genes are TRBV28 and TRBJ1-1, with 7 bases identical to TRBD1. Losses at the gene ends were 4 bases for V and 5 bases for J; bases not matched to a gene: 10. The CDR3 is made up of 15 amino acids. CDR1 and CDR2 from the germline V gene are MDHEN and SYDVKM. The CDR3 coding sequence is TGTGCCAGCAGTTCGTCCGAGACAGGGATTACTGAAGCTTTCTTT. As protein: CASSSSETGITEAFF. The full variable domain, in which reference TRBV28 and TRBJ1-1 provide the parts outside the CDR3, is DVKVTQSSRYLVKRTGEKVFLECVQDMDHENMFWYRQDPGLGLRLIYFSYDVKMKEKGDIPEGYSVSREKKERFSLILESASTNQTSMYLCASSSSETGITEAFFGQGTRLTVV.

The rearrangement joins TRBV11-2 to TRBJ2-2; a weak D match, TRBD2 (6 bases). The CDR3 sequence is 16 residues long. Germline V lookup: CDR1 SGHAT, CDR2 FQNNGV. V shed 3 bases and J shed 4 bases, with 15 bases lying between them. The CDR3 protein is CASSFGPGDPTGELFF. Here the CDR3 DNA reads TGTGCCAGCAGCTTTGGGCCGGGGGATCCCACCGGGGAGCTGTTTTTT.

This clonotype was seen a few times. The chain employs TRBV10-2 and TRBJ1-1; D not resolved. The V gene lost 1 base and the J gene lost 5 bases, with 5 bases spanning the gap. The CDR3 is made up of 12 amino acids. Germline CDR1 WSHSY, CDR2 SAAADI. The CDR3 here is CASSELRTEAFF. CDR3 nucleotides: TGCGCCAGCAGTGAGTTGAGGACTGAAGCTTTCTTT.

This clonotype was seen repeatedly, ten times or more. The rearrangement joins TRBV7-8 to TRBJ1-5, with D possibly matching TRBD1 (6 bases). Between the trimmed V and J ends, which lost 5 bases and 9 bases, there was a span of 23 bases. This CDR3 spans 16 amino acids. The V gene's germline CDR1 is SGHVS and CDR2 FQNEAQ. The CDR3 bases are TGTGCCAGCAGCAAGGGTGAAGGGGGGTCCTATAGGCCCCAGCATTTT. Translating it yields CASSKGEGGSYRPQHF.

The CDR3 is CASFDRLQTGELFF. CDR3 in DNA: TGTGCCAGTTTCGACAGACTACAGACCGGGGAGCTGTTTTTT. This rearrangement joins TRBV19 to TRBJ2-2; perhaps D is TRBD1 or TRBD2 (5 bases each). CDR3 length: 14 residues. With 8 bases removed from V and 5 bases from J, the gap between germline ends came to 15 bases. CDR1 LNHDA and CDR2 SQIVND come from the germline V gene (reference sequence). Looking up the rest from reference TRBV19 and TRBJ2-2 gives the full variable domain: DGGITQSPKYLFRKEGQNVTLSCEQNLNHDAMYWYRQDPGQGLRLIYYSQIVNDFQKGDIAEGYSVSREKKESFPLTVTSAQKNPTAFYLCASFDRLQTGELFFGEGSRLTVL.

The chain is built from TRBV25-1 and TRBJ1-1; no clear D. V was trimmed by 1 base and J by 5 bases, leaving 11 bases between them. The CDR3 runs 14 residues. Germline-derived CDR1 and CDR2 are MGHDK and SYGVNS. The CDR3: CASSELDGGTEAFF. CDR3 DNA sequence: TGTGCCAGCAGTGAATTAGACGGAGGGACTGAAGCTTTCTTT.

This sequence joins TRBV30 and TRBJ2-1, with 8 bases aligning to TRBD2. The CDR3 sequence is 13 residues long. Unmatched junction bases numbered 3, after V lost 8 bases and J lost 0 bases. Germline V lookup: CDR1 GTSNPN, CDR2 SVGIG (reference sequence). CDR3 DNA sequence: TGTGCCAGCGGGAGTCTCTCCTACAATGAGCAGTTCTTC. This gives the protein CASGSLSYNEQFF.

This clonotype was counted many times. The V and J genes are TRBV7-8 and TRBJ1-1, with 12 bases lining up with TRBD1. V shed 5 bases and J 6 bases; nucleotides not matched to a gene: 7. Germline values: CDR1 SGHVS, CDR2 FQNEAQ. The CDR3 sequence is 15 residues long. CDR3 region: CASSMGQGAGAEAFF. The CDR3 coding sequence is TGTGCCAGCAGCATGGGACAGGGGGCTGGGGCTGAAGCTTTCTTT.

The rearrangement links TRBV20-1 to TRBJ1-5; D not certain. This CDR3 comprises 16 residues. The germline V gene encodes CDR1 DFQATT and CDR2 SNEGSKA (reference sequence). The germline V and J ends were trimmed by 0 bases and 1 base, with 13 bases remaining between them. The DNA of the CDR3 is TGCAGTGCTAGAGATTCGACTCAAAGCAGCAATCAGCCCCAGCATTTT. This sequence encodes CSARDSTQSSNQPQHF.

This rearrangement joins TRBV5-1 to TRBJ1-1, with 7 bases identical to TRBD1. Germline V gene lookup returns CDR1 SGHRS and CDR2 YFSETQ. Trimming at V came to 6 bases and at J to 3 bases, leaving 5 bases not matched to a gene. CDR3 size: 13 residues. The CDR3 DNA follows: TGCGCCAGCAAAGGGCAGGGGGACACTGAAGCTTTCTTT. It specifies CASKGQGDTEAFF.

This clonotype was detected only once. This sequence joins TRBV6-8 and TRBJ2-1; TRBD2 matches 7 bases. The CDR3 loop spans 12 amino acids. In germline, CDR1 is MNHGY, CDR2 SAAAGT. V shed 7 bases and J 13 bases; nucleotides not matched to a gene: 10. The CDR3 protein is CASTSFWDYQFF. DNA for the CDR3: TGTGCCAGCACCAGTTTTTGGGACTATCAGTTCTTC.

The chain is built from TRBV7-9 and TRBJ1-4; 9 bases agree with TRBD1. Germline trimming cut 10 bases from V and 5 bases from J; bases unmatched to any gene: 8. Looked up from germline, CDR1 is SEHNR and CDR2 is FQNEAQ (reference sequence). This CDR3 comprises 14 residues. CDR3 region: CATPGTGRNEKLFF. In DNA, the CDR3 is TGTGCCACTCCCGGGACAGGGAGAAATGAAAAACTGTTTTTT.

This clonotype appeared a few times. J is TRBJ2-7 and V is TRBV19, with D maybe TRBD2 (6 bases). The CDR3 is made up of 13 amino acids. CDR1 LNHDA and CDR2 SQIVND come from the germline V gene (reference sequence). Trimming removed 10 bases at V and 3 bases at J, with 16 bases between. CDR3 sequence reads: CATRRGGSYEQYF. CDR3 bases: TGTGCCACCCGCCGGGGAGGAAGCTACGAGCAGTACTTC. The variable domain in full, with the rest retrieved from reference TRBV19 and TRBJ2-7, is DGGITQSPKYLFRKEGQNVTLSCEQNLNHDAMYWYRQDPGQGLRLIYYSQIVNDFQKGDIAEGYSVSREKKESFPLTVTSAQKNPTAFYLCATRRGGSYEQYFGPGTRLTVT.

The chain combines TRBV2 with TRBJ2-5; TRBD2 matches at 10 bases. This CDR3 is 14 amino acids long. Per germline, CDR1 SNHLY and CDR2 FYNNEI. J gave up 5 bases and V 8 bases, and 8 bases lay outside the gene matches. The CDR3: CASGLAGVGETQYF. CDR3 coding DNA: TGTGCCAGCGGGCTAGCGGGAGTCGGTGAGACCCAGTACTTC.

V is TRBV15 and J is TRBJ1-5; D is unclear. CDR1 LNHNV and CDR2 YYDKDF come from the germline V gene (reference sequence). Between the trimmed V and J ends, which lost 0 bases and 0 bases, there was a span of 12 bases. The CDR3 consists of 17 residues. The CDR3 coding sequence is TGTGCCACCAGCAGAGATTACGGAGGGTATAGCAATCAGCCCCAGCATTTT. Protein product: CATSRDYGGYSNQPQHF. Full variable domain (missing parts from reference TRBV15 and TRBJ1-5): DAMVIQNPRYQVTQFGKPVTLSCSQTLNHNVMYWYQQKSSQAPKLLFHYYDKDFNNEADTPDNFQSRRPNTSFCFLDIRSPGLGDTAMYLCATSRDYGGYSNQPQHFGDGTRLSIL.